The 23 T cell receptor beta chains presented below share a single source sample, sequenced in a study of post-analysis software for immune sequencing data. Overall study results and limits: In patients, TRBV5-6, TRBV5-1 and TRBV20-1 belonged to roughly five TRBV segments found more frequently than in controls.

The TCR beta cDNA libraries contained unique molecular identifiers. MiXCR, run by TCRdb on the PCR reads, gives a single entry per CDR3 protein. Of 170,000 or so distinct CDR3 sequences listed, over 25% were seen once; the top ten hold about 1.6%. The antigens of these receptors remain unknown. The sample comprised blood. The receptor source for this set is a girl under 18 with multiple sclerosis.

This chain connects TRBV6-1 to TRBJ1-5; D gene unclear. This CDR3 spans 13 amino acids. Trimming stripped 8 bases from V and 2 bases from J, with 10 bases between. Germline CDR1 and CDR2: MNHNS and SASEGT. The CDR3 protein is CASVDWGNQPQHF. CDR3 sequence (DNA): TGTGCCAGCGTAGATTGGGGCAATCAGCCCCAGCATTTT.

This clonotype was recorded at least ten times. V and J are TRBV12-3 or TRBV12-4 and TRBJ1-5; a possible D gene is TRBD1 (5 bases). V was shortened by 6 bases and J by 7 bases, with 10 bases between the two germline ends. The CDR3 has 12 residues. DNA for the CDR3: TGTGCCAGCAGCCTGGGGGACCAGCCCCAGCATTTT. Translation: CASSLGDQPQHF.

This clonotype occurred many times. The V call is TRBV15, the J call TRBJ1-1; 7 nucleotides agree with TRBD1. The V segment lost 0 bases and the J segment 5 bases; nucleotides outside the gene matches: 6. Germline V gene lookup returns CDR1 LNHNV and CDR2 YYDKDF (reference sequence). The length of the CDR3 is 15 residues. CDR3 bases: TGTGCCACCAGCAGAGATAGGGGGCTGGAGACTGAAGCTTTCTTT. It is translated as CATSRDRGLETEAFF.

Here the CDR3 reads CSAEGRAGELFF. CDR3 in DNA: TGCAGTGCTGAGGGAAGGGCCGGGGAGCTGTTTTTT. The genes are TRBV20-1 and TRBJ2-2; D may be TRBD2 (5 bases). V was cut by 5 bases and J by 6 bases, with 10 bases left in between. The CDR3 length is 12 residues. CDR1 and CDR2 from the germline V gene are DFQATT and SNEGSKA (reference sequence).

The V call is TRBV7-8, the J call TRBJ1-4, with 9 positions matching TRBD1. Trimming cost V 5 bases and J 6 bases; bases outside gene matches: 4. This CDR3 region has 14 residues. In germline, CDR1 is SGHVS, CDR2 FQNEAQ. CDR3 sequence: CASSPGQGDEKLFF. The CDR3, as DNA: TGTGCCAGCAGCCCGGGACAGGGTGATGAAAAACTGTTTTTT. The full variable domain, in which reference TRBV7-8 and TRBJ1-4 provide the parts outside the CDR3, is GAGVSQSPRYKVAKRGQDVALRCDPISGHVSLFWYQQALGQGPEFLTYFQNEAQLDKSGLPSDRFFAERPEGSVSTLKIQRTQQEDSAVYLCASSPGQGDEKLFFGSGTQLSVL.

Note on this clonotype: This may stem from a read error, because a much larger clone lies one nucleotide away. The rearrangement uses TRBV29-1 and TRBJ2-1; tentative D call: TRBD2 (8 bases). This CDR3 comprises 14 residues. The V and J ends lost 5 bases and 10 bases respectively, with 21 bases between them. Germline V CDR1 and CDR2: SQVTM, ANQGSEA. The CDR3 loop is CSVSKGAGGYEQFF. The CDR3 nucleotides are TGCAGCGTTAGCAAGGGGGCGGGGGGCTACGAGCAGTTCTTC.

This clonotype has only a few counts. The rearrangement uses TRBV9 and TRBJ2-1, with 8 bases fitting TRBD1. With 3 bases clipped from V and 6 bases from J, the junction kept 5 bases outside the gene matches. CDR1 and CDR2 (germline): SGDLS, YYNGEE. CDR3 length equals 14 residues. The CDR3 bases are TGTGCCAGCAGCGGGGGACAGGACCTCAATGAGCAGTTCTTC. It codes for CASSGGQDLNEQFF.

This clonotype was seen a few times. The rearrangement joins TRBV2 to TRBJ2-3, with D maybe TRBD2 (6 bases). Trimming took 5 bases from V and 0 from J, leaving 12 bases between them. Germline assignment: CDR1 SNHLY and CDR2 FYNNEI. The CDR3 sequence is 15 residues long. CDR3 nucleotides: TGTGCCAGCAGTCGACTAGAGGGGAGCACAGATACGCAGTATTTT. Translated, it gives CASSRLEGSTDTQYF.

This clonotype occurred many times. This chain connects TRBV20-1 to TRBJ2-7; D is unresolved. The length of the CDR3 is 13 residues. Trimming pared 3 bases from V and 3 bases from J, leaving 12 bases between. Looked up from germline, CDR1 is DFQATT and CDR2 is SNEGSKA (reference sequence). The CDR3 loop reads CSARFKTGYEQYF. In DNA, the CDR3 is TGCAGTGCTAGGTTTAAGACTGGCTACGAGCAGTACTTC.

This clonotype has at least ten counts. The gene calls are TRBV5-4 and TRBJ2-1; 7 bases map to TRBD2. CDR3 size: 15 residues. Germline V CDR1 and CDR2: SGHNT, YYREEE (reference sequence). J was trimmed by 2 bases and V by 4 bases; bases with no gene match: 6. The CDR3 sequence is CASSRAGPTYNEQFF. CDR3 coding DNA: TGTGCCAGCAGCCGAGCGGGACCTACCTACAATGAGCAGTTCTTC.

V is TRBV25-1 and J is TRBJ1-2; maybe TRBD1 (6 bases). Germline values: CDR1 MGHDK, CDR2 SYGVNS. The V end was cut by 4 bases, the J end by 6 bases, with 15 bases between. The CDR3 consists of 14 residues. CDR3 DNA sequence: TGTGCCAGCAGTGCCACGGGACACCAGAATGGCTACACCTTC. Translation gives CASSATGHQNGYTF.

The sample holds a few counts of this clonotype. The rearrangement links TRBV5-8 to TRBJ1-1; D is uncertain. Trimming left V 6 bases short and J 3 bases short, with 9 bases between. From germline, CDR1 is SGHTS and CDR2 YDEGEE. The CDR3 has 12 amino acids. The chain's CDR3 is CASTLWDTEAFF. The CDR3 nucleotides are TGTGCCAGCACCCTTTGGGACACTGAAGCTTTCTTT.

The CDR3 loop reads CAISRTGGETQYF. The CDR3 DNA sequence: TGTGCCATCAGCCGGACAGGGGGAGAGACCCAGTACTTC. The chain has TRBV10-3 and TRBJ2-5; 10 nucleotides line up with TRBD1. The ends lost 6 bases at V and 4 bases at J; junction bases unmatched: 2. Looked up from germline, CDR1 is ENHRY and CDR2 is SYGVKD. The CDR3 consists of 13 residues.

This clonotype was observed a handful of times. This rearrangement joins TRBV20-1 to TRBJ2-7; TRBD1 is a possible D gene (6 bases). The V end was cut by 6 bases, the J end by 6 bases, with 18 bases between. The CDR3 extends over 13 amino acids. Per germline, CDR1 DFQATT and CDR2 SNEGSKA (reference sequence). The CDR3 region is CSAPAYGGSEQYF. Here the CDR3 DNA reads TGCAGTGCCCCTGCTTATGGGGGCTCCGAGCAGTACTTC.

The sample holds one count of this clonotype. A much larger clone sits a single nucleotide away, making a read error possible. The rearrangement uses TRBV2 and TRBJ2-1; TRBD1 agrees at 8 bases. V gave up 6 bases and J gave up 6 bases; unmatched junction bases: 4. CDR1 and CDR2 from the germline V gene are SNHLY and FYNNEI. This CDR3 has 13 residues. As DNA, the CDR3 is TGTGCCAGCAGAGGGGACAGGAGCAATGAGCAGTTCTTC. Its translation is CASRGDRSNEQFF.

This sequence joins TRBV2 and TRBJ1-1; 8 bases line up with TRBD1. Germline assignment: CDR1 SNHLY and CDR2 FYNNEI. Trimming cost V 7 bases and J 4 bases; bases outside gene matches: 5. The CDR3 extends over 13 amino acids. The CDR3: CASTRTGRTEAFF. CDR3 sequence (DNA): TGTGCCAGCACCCGGACAGGGCGCACTGAAGCTTTCTTT.

This clonotype was detected only a few times. The chain is built from TRBV6-6 and TRBJ1-1, with D perhaps matching TRBD1 (6 bases). With 3 bases removed from V and 3 bases from J, the gap between germline ends came to 14 bases. CDR3 length: 15 residues. Germline V CDR1 and CDR2: MNHNY, SVGAGI (reference sequence). The CDR3 loop reads CASSYSTGGDTEAFF. For the CDR3, the DNA is TGTGCCAGCAGTTATTCGACAGGAGGGGACACTGAAGCTTTCTTT.

This clonotype was counted ten times or more. The chain links TRBV5-1 to TRBJ2-7, with D tentatively TRBD2 (6 bases). Germline lookup yields CDR1 SGHRS and CDR2 YFSETQ. Trimming removed 0 bases from V and 0 bases from J, with 10 bases in between. CDR3 size: 15 residues. CDR3 amino acids: CASSLDGGASYEQYF. As DNA, the CDR3 is TGCGCCAGCAGCTTGGACGGCGGGGCCTCCTACGAGCAGTACTTC.

The chain recombines TRBV29-1 with TRBJ2-3; D gene unclear. V shed 7 bases and J shed 1 base, with 9 bases lying between them. Germline CDR1 SQVTM, CDR2 ANQGSEA. The CDR3 runs to 12 residues. The DNA of the CDR3 is TGCAGCGGTGTGCCCGGCACAGATACGCAGTATTTT. Its protein product is CSGVPGTDTQYF.

The chain combines TRBV7-9 with TRBJ2-3; TRBD2 aligns across 12 bases. Germline V lookup: CDR1 SEHNR, CDR2 FQNEAQ (reference sequence). Trimming removed 3 bases from V and 0 bases from J; junction bases left unmatched: 4. CDR3 length: 17 amino acids. CDR3: CASSFGTSGLSTDTQYF. CDR3 DNA: TGTGCCAGCAGCTTCGGGACTAGCGGGCTTAGCACAGATACGCAGTATTTT. The full variable domain, completed using reference TRBV7-9 and TRBJ2-3, is DTGVSQNPRHKITKRGQNVTFRCDPISEHNRLYWYRQTLGQGPEFLTYFQNEAQLEKSRLLSDRFSAERPKGSFSTLEIQRTEQGDSAMYLCASSFGTSGLSTDTQYFGPGTRLTVL.

The chain couples TRBV27 to TRBJ1-2; D call uncertain. Trimming stripped 2 bases from V and 7 bases from J, with 11 bases between. Germline CDR1 MNHEY, CDR2 SMNVEV (reference sequence). This CDR3 has 13 residues. The CDR3 DNA follows: TGTGCCAGCAGTTTAAACTGGGCGGGTGGCTACACCTTC. Encoded protein: CASSLNWAGGYTF.

Regarding this clonotype: A single base separates this from a much larger clone, so it may be a read error. J is TRBJ2-1 and V is TRBV4-2; tentatively, D is TRBD2 (6 bases). CDR1 and CDR2 (germline): LGHNA, YNFKEQ. CDR3 length equals 14 residues. CDR3 amino acids: CVSSRPASEGEQFF. The DNA of the CDR3 is TGTGTCAGCAGCCGCCCGGCTAGCGAAGGTGAGCAGTTCTTC.

This clonotype was recorded a few times. The chain recombines TRBV5-5 with TRBJ1-4, with unresolved D. There are 16 residues in the CDR3. V lost 0 bases to trimming and J lost 13 bases, with 22 bases between them. CDR1 and CDR2 from the germline V gene are SGHKS and YYEKEE (reference sequence). The CDR3 protein is CASSLGRRSGILPLFF. Written as DNA, the CDR3 is TGTGCCAGCAGCTTGGGAAGAAGGTCTGGAATCTTACCACTGTTTTTT.